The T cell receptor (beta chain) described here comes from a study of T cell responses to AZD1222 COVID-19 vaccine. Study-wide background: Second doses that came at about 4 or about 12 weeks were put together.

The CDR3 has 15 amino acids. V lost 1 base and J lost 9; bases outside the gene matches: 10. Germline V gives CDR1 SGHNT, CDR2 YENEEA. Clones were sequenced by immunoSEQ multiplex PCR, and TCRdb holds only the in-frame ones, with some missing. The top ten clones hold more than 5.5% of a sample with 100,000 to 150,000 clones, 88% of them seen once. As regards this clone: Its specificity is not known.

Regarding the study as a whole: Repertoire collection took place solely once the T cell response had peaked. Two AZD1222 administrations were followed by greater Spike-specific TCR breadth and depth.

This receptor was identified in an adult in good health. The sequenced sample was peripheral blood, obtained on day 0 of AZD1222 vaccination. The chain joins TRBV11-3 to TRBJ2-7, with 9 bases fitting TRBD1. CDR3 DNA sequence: TGTGCCAGCAGCTTAGGGGACAGGGCCCTCGGGAGGCAGTACTTC. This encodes CASSLGDRALGRQYF.